This entry is about one T cell receptor beta chain. Libraries were prepared by immunoSEQ multiplex PCR; TCRdb keeps only in-frame clonotypes and omits some of them. The table records about 180,000 clones, over 75% of them present only once. The CDR3 runs to 20 residues. V shed 3 bases, J shed 0 bases, and the junction held 14 bases outside the gene matches. Germline lookup yields CDR1 SGHRS and CDR2 YFSETQ. This specimen comes from a study of blood T cell repertoires in COVID-19. Study-level background: The United States, Italy and Spain were the sources of the acute and convalescent COVID-19 samples. The cDNA or gDNA used as material had been derived from T cells, B-cell-depleted T cells, or PBMCs.

Sequencing was done on a sample of peripheral blood. The V and J genes are TRBV5-1 and TRBJ2-5; TRBD2 agrees at 13 bases. This sequence originates from a man between 65 and 79 years old with active or convalescent COVID-19. Written as DNA, the CDR3 is TGCGCCAGCAGCTACCCCGGGACTAGCGGGAAAGGGGCTCACCAAGAGACCCAGTACTTC. Translating it yields CASSYPGTSGKGAHQETQYF.